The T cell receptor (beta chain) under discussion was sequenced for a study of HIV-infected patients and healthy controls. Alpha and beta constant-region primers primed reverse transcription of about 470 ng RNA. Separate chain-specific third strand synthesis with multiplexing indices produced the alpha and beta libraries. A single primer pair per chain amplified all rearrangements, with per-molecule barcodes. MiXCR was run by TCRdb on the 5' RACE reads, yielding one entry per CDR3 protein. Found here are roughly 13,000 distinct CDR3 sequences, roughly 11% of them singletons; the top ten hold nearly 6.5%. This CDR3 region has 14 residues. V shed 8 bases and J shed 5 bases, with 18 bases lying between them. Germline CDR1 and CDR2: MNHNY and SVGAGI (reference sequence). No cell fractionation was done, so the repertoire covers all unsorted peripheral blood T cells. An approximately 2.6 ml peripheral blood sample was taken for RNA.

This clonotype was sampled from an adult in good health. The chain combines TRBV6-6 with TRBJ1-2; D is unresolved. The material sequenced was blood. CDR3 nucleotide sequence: TGTGCCAGCTTGGGCCCTCCGGATTGGTATGGCTACACCTTC. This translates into CASLGPPDWYGYTF.